One sample yielded the 16 T cell receptor beta chains listed below, sequenced in a study of blood T cell repertoires in COVID-19. Repertoires were generated with immunoSEQ multiplex PCR, while TCRdb's copy carries only in-frame clones and drops some. The table shows 250,000 to 350,000 clones, with 87% occurring only once. Sequenced: peripheral blood. These TCRs come from a woman in her forties or fifties who had recovered from COVID-19.

J is TRBJ1-4 and V is TRBV28, with 7 bases matching TRBD1. Per germline, CDR1 MDHEN and CDR2 SYDVKM. The CDR3 has 16 residues. V shed 6 bases, J shed 0 bases, and the junction held 7 bases outside the gene matches. The CDR3 reads CASRRDRPSTNEKLFF. Here the CDR3 DNA reads TGTGCCAGCAGACGGGACAGACCATCAACTAATGAAAAACTGTTTTTT.

J is TRBJ1-5 and V is TRBV28; D call uncertain. V lost 1 base to trimming and J lost 0 bases, with 7 bases between them. The CDR3 has 15 amino acids. The V gene's germline CDR1 is MDHEN and CDR2 SYDVKM. The CDR3 is CASSLSYYSNQPQHF. CDR3 sequence (DNA): TGTGCCAGCAGTTTATCCTATTATAGCAATCAGCCCCAGCATTTT.

The table lists this clone with a count of one. V is TRBV9 and J is TRBJ2-3; weak D call: TRBD2 (6 bases). Germline V gene lookup returns CDR1 SGDLS and CDR2 YYNGEE. Trimming stripped 4 bases from V and 2 bases from J, with 11 bases between. This CDR3 spans 14 amino acids. The CDR3 DNA reads as TGTGCCAGCAGCCCGGGGACTTACACAGATACGCAGTATTTT. This gives the protein CASSPGTYTDTQYF.

J is TRBJ1-2 and V is TRBV16; unclear D gene. This CDR3 is built from 15 residues. The ends were cut back, 10 bases at V and 5 bases at J, with 23 bases in the middle. The germline V gene has CDR1 KGHSY and CDR2 FQNENV. The CDR3 bases are TGTGCCACCAGTCATGGCCAAGGAGCCCTTTATGGCTACACCTTC. This codes for CATSHGQGALYGYTF.

CDR3 sequence (DNA): TGTGCCAGCAGCTCCTCTACAGAAGAGACCCAGTACTTC. It translates to CASSSSTEETQYF. The chain joins TRBV7-3 to TRBJ2-5; D is unresolved. There are 13 residues in the CDR3. In germline, CDR1 is SGHTA, CDR2 FQGTGA. The ends were cut back, 4 bases at V and 3 bases at J, with 9 bases in the middle.

This chain connects TRBV19 to TRBJ2-1; 7 bases are shared with TRBD2. CDR3 length: 13 residues. V was clipped by 6 bases and J by 8 bases; unmatched bases: 7. CDR1 and CDR2 from the germline V gene are LNHDA and SQIVND (reference sequence). CDR3 region: CASSLAAPDEQFF. In nucleotides, the CDR3 is TGTGCCAGTAGCCTAGCGGCCCCGGATGAGCAGTTCTTC.

The chain carries TRBV3-1 (or the pseudogene TRBV3-2) and TRBJ2-5; D uncertain. V lost 2 bases to trimming and J lost 3 bases, with 10 bases between them. Germline-derived CDR1 and CDR2 are LGHDT and YNNKEL (reference sequence). The CDR3 runs to 14 residues. The CDR3 nucleotides read TGTGCCAGCAGCCAACACGGAACAGAAGAGACCCAGTACTTC. Translated: CASSQHGTEETQYF.

The chain couples TRBV7-8 to TRBJ1-2, with TRBD1 as a possible D gene (6 bases). Germline assignment: CDR1 SGHVS and CDR2 FQNEAQ. V was trimmed by 1 base and J by 2 bases, leaving 8 bases between them. The CDR3 loop spans 14 amino acids. CDR3 nucleotides: TGTGCCAGCAGCTTAGGGACAGTAAACTATGGCTACACCTTC. Encoded protein: CASSLGTVNYGYTF.

The chain combines TRBV5-1 with TRBJ1-1; TRBD1 matches at 7 bases. V lost 1 base to trimming and J lost 1 base; unmatched junction nucleotides: 7. The CDR3 spans 16 residues. Germline V gives CDR1 SGHRS, CDR2 YFSETQ. The CDR3 bases are TGCGCCAGCAGCTTGTCCGGGACAGCAACGAACACTGAAGCTTTCTTT. Residues: CASSLSGTATNTEAFF.

The chain couples TRBV12-3 or TRBV12-4 to TRBJ2-7; 11 bases are shared with TRBD1. V trimming: 8 bases; J trimming: 6 bases; junction bases outside the gene matches: 6. The CDR3 is 13 amino acids. The CDR3 sequence is CASEWTGGGEQYF. DNA of the CDR3: TGTGCCAGCGAATGGACAGGGGGCGGCGAGCAGTACTTC.

The gene calls are TRBV4-1 and TRBJ1-4; no definite D call. Germline V gene data show CDR1 as MGHRA and CDR2 as YSYEKL. The CDR3 extends over 14 amino acids. Trimming shortened V by 4 bases and J by 8 bases, and 14 bases separated the two germline ends. For the CDR3, the DNA is TGCGCCAGCAGCCCAGTCGGGGAAAGGGAAAAACTGTTTTTT. Translation: CASSPVGEREKLFF.

The CDR3: CASRSDRQARNTEAFF. In DNA form, the CDR3 reads TGTGCCAGCAGGAGCGACAGACAGGCGCGGAACACTGAAGCTTTCTTT. The chain has TRBV28 and TRBJ1-1, with D perhaps matching TRBD1 (6 bases). Trimming removed 6 bases from V and 1 base from J, with 18 bases in between. CDR1 is MDHEN, CDR2 SYDVKM, per germline. The CDR3 has 16 residues.

The CDR3, as DNA: TGTGCCAGCAGCCATGGCAGGGGGCTAGGAGAGACCCAGTACTTC. As protein: CASSHGRGLGETQYF. The chain recombines TRBV7-3 with TRBJ2-5, with 8 bases matching TRBD1. The length of the CDR3 is 15 residues. Germline V gene lookup returns CDR1 SGHTA and CDR2 FQGTGA. J gave up 4 bases and V 5 bases, and 9 bases lay outside the gene matches.

In its sample, this clone was seen once. CDR3: CASSAPQGTQHF. The CDR3 DNA reads TGTGCCAGTAGTGCACCACAGGGGACACAGCATTTT. The chain has TRBV19 and TRBJ1-5, with 7 bases matching TRBD1. The CDR3 spans 12 residues. The V gene end was trimmed by 5 bases and the J gene end by 13 bases; junction bases not matched to a gene: 8. Germline lookup yields CDR1 LNHDA and CDR2 SQIVND (reference sequence).

The J gene is TRBJ2-2, the V gene TRBV13, with D perhaps TRBD2 (7 bases). The CDR3 loop spans 20 amino acids. In germline, CDR1 is PRHDT, CDR2 FYEKMQ (reference sequence). V gave up 5 bases and J gave up 7 bases, with 32 bases separating them. For the CDR3, the DNA is TGTGCCAGCAGCCGCAGACCGGGGGGCGGGGGACTCTTCAGCTTCGGGGAGCTGTTTTTT. It specifies CASSRRPGGGGLFSFGELFF.

CDR3 loop: CASSYSSGGRYEQYF. The CDR3 coding sequence is TGTGCCAGCAGCTACTCTAGCGGGGGGCGCTACGAGCAGTACTTC. The J gene is TRBJ2-7, the V gene TRBV5-4; 11 bases fit TRBD2. This CDR3 is built from 15 residues. The ends lost 3 bases at V and 3 bases at J; junction bases unmatched: 5. Germline CDR1 SGHNT, CDR2 YYREEE (reference sequence).